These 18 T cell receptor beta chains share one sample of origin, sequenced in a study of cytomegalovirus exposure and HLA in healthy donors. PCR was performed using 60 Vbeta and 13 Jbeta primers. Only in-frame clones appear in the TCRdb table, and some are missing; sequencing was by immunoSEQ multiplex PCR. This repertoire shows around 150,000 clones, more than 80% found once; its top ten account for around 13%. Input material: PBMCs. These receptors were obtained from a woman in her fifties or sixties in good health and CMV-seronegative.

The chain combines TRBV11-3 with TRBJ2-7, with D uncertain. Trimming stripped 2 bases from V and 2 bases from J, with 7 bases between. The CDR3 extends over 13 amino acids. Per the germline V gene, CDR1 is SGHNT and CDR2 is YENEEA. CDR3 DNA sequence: TGTGCCAGCAGCTTATTCCCGGCCTACGAGCAGTACTTC. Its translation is CASSLFPAYEQYF.

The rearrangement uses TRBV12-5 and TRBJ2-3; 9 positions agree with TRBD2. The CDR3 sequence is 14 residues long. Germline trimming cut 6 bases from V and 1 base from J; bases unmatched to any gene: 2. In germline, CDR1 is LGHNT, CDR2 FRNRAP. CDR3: CASGASGGTDTQYF. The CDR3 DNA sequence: TGTGCTAGTGGGGCTAGCGGGGGCACAGATACGCAGTATTTT.

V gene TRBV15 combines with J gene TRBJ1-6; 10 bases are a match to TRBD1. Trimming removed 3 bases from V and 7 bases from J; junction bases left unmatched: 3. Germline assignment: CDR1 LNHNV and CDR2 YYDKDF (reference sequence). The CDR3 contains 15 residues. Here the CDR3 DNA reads TGTGCCACCAGCAGTTCGGGACAGGGGAATTCACCCCTCCACTTT. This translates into CATSSSGQGNSPLHF.

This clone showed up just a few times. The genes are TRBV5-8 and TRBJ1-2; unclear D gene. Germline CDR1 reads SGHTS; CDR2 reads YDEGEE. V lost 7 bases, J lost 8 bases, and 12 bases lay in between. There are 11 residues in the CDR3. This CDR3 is CASPDRRGYTF. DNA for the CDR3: TGTGCCAGCCCTGATCGGAGGGGCTACACCTTC.

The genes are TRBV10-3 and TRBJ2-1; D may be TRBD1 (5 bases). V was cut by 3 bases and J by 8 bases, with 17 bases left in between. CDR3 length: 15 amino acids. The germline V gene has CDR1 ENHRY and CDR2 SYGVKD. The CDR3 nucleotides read TGTGCCATCAGTGAAACGGGTGACTGGGGCCATGAGCAGTTCTTC. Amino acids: CAISETGDWGHEQFF.

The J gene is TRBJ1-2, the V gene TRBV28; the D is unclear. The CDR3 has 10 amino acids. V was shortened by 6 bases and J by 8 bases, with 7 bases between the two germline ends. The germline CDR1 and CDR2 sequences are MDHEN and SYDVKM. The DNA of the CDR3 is TGTGCCAGCAGGAGGGTGGGCTACACCTTC. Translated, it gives CASRRVGYTF.

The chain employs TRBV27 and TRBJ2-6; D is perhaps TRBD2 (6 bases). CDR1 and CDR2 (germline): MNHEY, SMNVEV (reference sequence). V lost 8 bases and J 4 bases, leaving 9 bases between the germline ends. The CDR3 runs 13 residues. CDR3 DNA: TGTGCCAGCGGGACTCCCGGGGCCAACGTCCTGACTTTC. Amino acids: CASGTPGANVLTF.

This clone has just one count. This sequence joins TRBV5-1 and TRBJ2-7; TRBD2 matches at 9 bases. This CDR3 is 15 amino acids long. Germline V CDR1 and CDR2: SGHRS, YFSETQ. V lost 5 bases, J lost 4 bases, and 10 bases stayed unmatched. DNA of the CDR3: TGCGCCAGCAGGTACTGGTCGGGACTAGCTTACGAGCAGTACTTC. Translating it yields CASRYWSGLAYEQYF.

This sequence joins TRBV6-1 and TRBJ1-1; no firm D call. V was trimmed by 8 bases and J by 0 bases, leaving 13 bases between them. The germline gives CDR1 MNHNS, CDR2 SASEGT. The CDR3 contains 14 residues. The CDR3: CASQSRSLNTEAFF. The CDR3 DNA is TGTGCCAGCCAAAGTCGGTCTCTGAACACTGAAGCTTTCTTT.

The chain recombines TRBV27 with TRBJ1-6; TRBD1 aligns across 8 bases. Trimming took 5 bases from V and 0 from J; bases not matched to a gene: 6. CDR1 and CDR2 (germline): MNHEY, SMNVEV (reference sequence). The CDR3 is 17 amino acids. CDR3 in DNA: TGTGCCAGCAGTCCAGGGGGCGGCTACTCCTATAATTCACCCCTCCACTTT. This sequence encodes CASSPGGGYSYNSPLHF.

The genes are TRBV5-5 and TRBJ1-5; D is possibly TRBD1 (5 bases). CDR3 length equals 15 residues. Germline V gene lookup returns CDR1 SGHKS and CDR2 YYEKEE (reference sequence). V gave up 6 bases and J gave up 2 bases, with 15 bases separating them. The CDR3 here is CASNFGGTGNQPQHF. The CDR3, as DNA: TGTGCCAGCAACTTCGGGGGTACGGGCAATCAGCCCCAGCATTTT. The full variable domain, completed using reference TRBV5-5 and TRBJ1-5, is DAGVTQSPTHLIKTRGQQVTLRCSPISGHKSVSWYQQVLGQGPQFIFQYYEKEERGRGNFPDRFSARQFPNYSSELNVNALLLGDSALYLCASNFGGTGNQPQHFGDGTRLSIL.

The CDR3 DNA is TGTGCCTGGAACGGGGCTACGGGAGGAGGGCAGTACTTC. It codes for CAWNGATGGGQYF. The chain is built from TRBV30 and TRBJ2-7; 7 nucleotides match TRBD2. After removal of 4 bases from V and 9 bases from J, the junction contained 12 bases not matched to a gene. The germline V gene encodes CDR1 GTSNPN and CDR2 SVGIG (reference sequence). This CDR3 contains 13 residues. The entire variable domain, with the rest obtained from reference TRBV30 and TRBJ2-7, is as follows: SQTIHQWPATLVQPVGSPLSLECTVEGTSNPNLYWYRQAAGRGLQLLFYSVGIGQISSEVPQNLSASRPQDRQFILSSKKLLLSDSGFYLCAWNGATGGGQYFGPGTRLTVT.

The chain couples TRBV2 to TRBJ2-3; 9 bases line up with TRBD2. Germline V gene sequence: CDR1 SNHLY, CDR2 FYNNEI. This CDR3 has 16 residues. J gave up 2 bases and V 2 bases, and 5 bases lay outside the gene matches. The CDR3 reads CASSERTSANTDTQYF. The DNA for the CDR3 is TGTGCCAGCAGTGAAAGGACTAGCGCGAACACAGATACGCAGTATTTT.

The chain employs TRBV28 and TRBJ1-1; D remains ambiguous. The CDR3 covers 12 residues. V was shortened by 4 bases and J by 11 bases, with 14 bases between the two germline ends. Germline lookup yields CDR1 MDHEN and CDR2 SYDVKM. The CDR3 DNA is TGTGCCAGCAGTTCCTCCATCGACTCGGCTTTCTTT. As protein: CASSSSIDSAFF.

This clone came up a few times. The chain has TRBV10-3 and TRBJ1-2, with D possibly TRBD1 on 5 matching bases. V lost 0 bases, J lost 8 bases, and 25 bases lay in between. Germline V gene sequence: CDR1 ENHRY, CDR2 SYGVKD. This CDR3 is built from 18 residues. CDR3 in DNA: TGTGCCATCAGTGAGTCACCGGCAGGGTTCAGAGTCAAGGGGGGCTACACCTTC. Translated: CAISESPAGFRVKGGYTF.

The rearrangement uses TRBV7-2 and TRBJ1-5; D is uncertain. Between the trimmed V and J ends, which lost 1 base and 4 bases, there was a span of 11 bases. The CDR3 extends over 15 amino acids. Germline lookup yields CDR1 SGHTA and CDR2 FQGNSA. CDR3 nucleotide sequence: TGTGCCAGCAGCTTAGGACACTCCGGTAATCAGCCCCAGCATTTT. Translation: CASSLGHSGNQPQHF.

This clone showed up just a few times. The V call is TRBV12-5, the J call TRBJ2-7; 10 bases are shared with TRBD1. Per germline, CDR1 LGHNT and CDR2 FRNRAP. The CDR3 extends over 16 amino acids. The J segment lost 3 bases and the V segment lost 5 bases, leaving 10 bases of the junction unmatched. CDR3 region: CASGTPGQGIIYEQYF. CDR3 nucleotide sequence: TGTGCTAGTGGTACCCCGGGACAGGGGATTATCTACGAGCAGTACTTC.

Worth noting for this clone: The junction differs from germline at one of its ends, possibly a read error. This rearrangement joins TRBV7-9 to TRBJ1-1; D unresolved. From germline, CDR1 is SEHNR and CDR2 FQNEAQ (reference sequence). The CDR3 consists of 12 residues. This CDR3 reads CSSSPGDTEAFF. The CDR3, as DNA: TGTTCCAGCAGCCCGGGAGACACTGAAGCTTTCTTT.